Listed below are T cell receptor beta chains from one sample, sequenced in a study of Ad26.COV2.S vaccination and SARS-CoV-2 variants. Assay used: immunoSEQ multiplex PCR; TCRdb lists only in-frame clones, some missing. The sample shows hundreds of thousands of clones, roughly nine tenths of them seen only once. The specimen comprised peripheral blood, sampled in a trial of Ad26.COV2.S vaccine versus placebo. The receptor set was obtained from a person aged 18-65 years who received the Ad26.COV2.S COVID-19 vaccine or a placebo. Both conserved end residues are part of each CDR3.

CASTSIGRVAGELFF | TRBJ2-2 | 15 | TRBV27
CASIPTGQETQYF | TRBJ2-5 | 13 | TRBV2
CASSQERPTRGADTQYF | TRBJ2-3 | 17 | TRBV3-1/TRBV3-2
CASSLGRTNLRETQYF | TRBJ2-5 | 16 | TRBV5-1
CASRTGRVETQYF | TRBJ2-5 | 13 | TRBV12-3/TRBV12-4
CASSSPGRAYEQYF | TRBJ2-7 | 14 | TRBV5-6
CAWSVGDLAGGTDTQYF | TRBJ2-3 | 17 | TRBV30
CASSLVPGANVLTF | TRBJ2-6 | 14 | TRBV5-1
CASSPRRGDAQYF | TRBJ2-5 | 13 | TRBV18
CASSQVRGTGELFF | TRBJ2-2 | 14 | TRBV14
CASSLWTSANEQYF | TRBJ2-7 | 14 | TRBV7-2
CAISELASREQYF | TRBJ2-7 | 13 | TRBV10-3
CASSYSPGGGQWEQYF | TRBJ2-7 | 16 | TRBV6-6
CASSLGGTSPLHF | TRBJ1-6 | 13 | TRBV12-3/TRBV12-4
CASSLGHQPQHF | TRBJ1-5 | 12 | TRBV18
CASSAGTFSYEQYF | TRBJ2-7 | 14 | TRBV6-2/TRBV6-3
CASRRTSGIRELFF | TRBJ2-2 | 14 | TRBV10-1
CASSYGLAGAYEQYF | TRBJ2-7 | 15 | TRBV6-5
CASSYSLGGYEQYF | TRBJ2-7 | 14 | TRBV6-5
CASSADTMNTEAFF | TRBJ1-1 | 14 | TRBV2
CAISAGGGRKETQYF | TRBJ2-5 | 15 | TRBV10-3
CASSFSVGREETQYF | TRBJ2-5 | 15 | TRBV7-9
CASSPSGQSNYGYTF | TRBJ1-2 | 15 | TRBV7-9
CAWSPTYVTGELFF | TRBJ2-2 | 14 | TRBV30
CAWSVMAAASNTGELFF | TRBJ2-2 | 17 | TRBV30
CASSLIREQFF | TRBJ2-1 | 11 | TRBV19
CASSSKTGQSYNEQFF | TRBJ2-1 | 16 | TRBV5-4
CASSRSGTGSAYEQYF | TRBJ2-7 | 16 | TRBV18
CASSGTVLAEAFF | TRBJ1-1 | 13 | TRBV19
CASSASDGGSEKLFF | TRBJ1-4 | 15 | TRBV3-1/TRBV3-2
CASSLATGSGYTF | TRBJ1-2 | 13 | TRBV7-9
CAMTGGPHDTGELFF | TRBJ2-2 | 15 | TRBV10-3
CASSTGTSDYTDTQYF | TRBJ2-3 | 16 | TRBV18
CASREGPLGLYEQYF | TRBJ2-7 | 15 | TRBV6-5
CASSSWDGTGNTIYF | TRBJ1-3 | 15 | TRBV19
CASSQDLREQYF | TRBJ2-7 | 12 | TRBV3-1/TRBV3-2
CASSLSSNQPQHF | TRBJ1-5 | 13 | TRBV5-6
CASSFGSGWDLGTGNTIYF | TRBJ1-3 | 19 | TRBV5-1
CASSPGQGEWETQYF | TRBJ2-5 | 15 | TRBV11-2
CASSLDRGSLLYNEQFF | TRBJ2-1 | 17 | TRBV11-2
CASSSGRTALQPQHF | TRBJ1-5 | 15 | TRBV27
CASSLRDKGYEQYF | TRBJ2-7 | 14 | TRBV7-2
CASSWGMTATYEQYF | TRBJ2-7 | 15 | TRBV6-2/TRBV6-3
CAWSPGTGKGLSNQPQHF | TRBJ1-5 | 18 | TRBV30
CATSIWGYTF | TRBJ1-2 | 10 | TRBV24-1